Listed below are T cell receptor beta chains from one sample, sequenced in a study of T cells in Graves' hyperthyroidism and ophthalmopathy. One entry per CDR3 protein, called by TCRdb with MiXCR from the multiplex PCR reads. Of some 700,000 distinct CDR3 sequences listed, roughly a sixth are singletons. Sequencing used blood. All receptors derive from a man aged 50-60 years with Graves' hyperthyroidism. Both conserved end residues are part of each CDR3. The D gene is left open where the match is weak. Rows give clone size only sometimes, using once, few, many, or a class for an expanded clone.

clone_size,v_call,cdr3_length,d_call,j_call,cdr3_aa,cdr3_nt
-,TRBV4-1,15,-,TRBJ1-3,CASSPRPGQSNTIYF,TGCGCCAGCAGCCCGCGACCGGGACAATCAAACACCATATATTTT
many,TRBV7-9,15,TRBD2,TRBJ2-7,CASSLGAGESYEQYF,TGTGCCAGCAGCTTAGGGGCGGGAGAATCCTACGAGCAGTACTTC
many,TRBV29-1,12,-,TRBJ1-1,CSAEDGNTEAFF,TGCAGCGCGGAGGACGGAAACACTGAAGCTTTCTTT
few,TRBV29-1,15,TRBD2,TRBJ2-2,CSVERLAEGTGELFF,TGCAGCGTTGAACGTCTAGCGGAGGGAACCGGGGAGCTGTTTTTT
many,TRBV12-3/TRBV12-4,12,-,TRBJ2-2,CASSFTTGELFF,TGTGCCAGCAGTTTCACTACCGGGGAGCTGTTTTTT
-,TRBV18,14,-,TRBJ1-1,CASSPVTENTEAFF,TGTGCCAGCTCACCAGTGACTGAAAACACTGAAGCTTTCTTT
many,TRBV28,15,TRBD2,TRBJ2-1,CASSFKTSGYNEQFF,TGTGCCAGCAGTTTTAAGACTAGCGGGTACAATGAGCAGTTCTTC
-,TRBV15,17,TRBD2,TRBJ2-1,CATSRDMQTSWLNEQFF,TGTGCCACCAGCAGAGATATGCAGACTAGCTGGCTCAATGAGCAGTTCTTC
many,TRBV12-3/TRBV12-4,14,-,TRBJ2-7,CASSLNSLTYEQYF,TGTGCCAGCAGTTTGAACAGCCTGACCTACGAGCAGTACTTC
few,TRBV7-3,18,TRBD1,TRBJ1-2,CASSLTGGQGASSYGYTF,TGTGCCAGCAGCTTAACGGGGGGACAGGGGGCGTCAAGCTATGGCTACACCTTC
many,TRBV27,16,TRBD2,TRBJ2-1,CASSLLGTSGSYEQFF,TGTGCCAGCAGTTTACTTGGGACTAGCGGGAGTTATGAGCAGTTCTTC
-,TRBV20-1,15,TRBD2,TRBJ2-3,CSGRPTSGNLYTQYF,TGCAGCGGCCGCCCTACTAGCGGGAATTTATATACGCAGTATTTT
many,TRBV2,19,TRBD2,TRBJ2-6,CASRHKIRTSGSGANVLTF,TGTGCCAGCAGACACAAAATACGGACTAGCGGGAGTGGGGCCAACGTCCTGACTTTC
many,TRBV10-3,14,-,TRBJ1-6,CATSRQVDNSPLHF,TGTGCCACCTCAAGACAGGTGGATAATTCACCCCTCCACTTT
-,TRBV12-3/TRBV12-4,19,-,TRBJ2-1,CASSLGGVRYPSSYNEQFF,TGTGCCAGCAGTTTAGGGGGCGTCAGGTATCCGAGCTCCTACAATGAGCAGTTCTTC
few,TRBV15,17,-,TRBJ2-3,CATSNGRAGRSKDTQYF,TGTGCCACCAGCAATGGAAGGGCGGGAAGGTCAAAAGATACGCAGTATTTT
-,TRBV6-2/TRBV6-3,14,-,TRBJ1-5,CASGPGGINQPQHF,TGTGCCAGCGGGCCGGGGGGAATTAATCAGCCCCAGCATTTT
many,TRBV30,14,TRBD1,TRBJ1-2,CAWSFRDRVFGYTF,TGTGCCTGGAGTTTTCGAGACAGGGTTTTCGGCTACACCTTC
few,TRBV12-3/TRBV12-4,14,TRBD1,TRBJ1-5,CASERTGGNQPQHF,TGTGCCAGCGAAAGGACAGGTGGCAATCAGCCCCAGCATTTT
many,TRBV2,15,TRBD2,TRBJ2-1,CASSSEGLASNEQFF,TGTGCCAGCAGCTCCGAGGGACTAGCGAGCAATGAGCAGTTCTTC
few,TRBV20-1,15,-,TRBJ1-5,CSARIRGYSNQPQHF,TGCAGTGCTAGGATTCGGGGATATAGCAATCAGCCCCAGCATTTT
many,TRBV11-2,15,-,TRBJ1-5,CASSLQAYSNQPQHF,TGTGCCAGCAGCTTGCAGGCATATAGCAATCAGCCCCAGCATTTT
-,TRBV7-6,17,TRBD2,TRBJ2-3,CASSLVPTSGNTDTQYF,TGTGCCAGCAGCTTAGTACCAACTAGCGGGAACACAGATACGCAGTATTTT
many,TRBV3-1,15,TRBD2,TRBJ2-5,CASSQQGGSLETQYF,TGTGCCAGCAGCCAACAGGGCGGGAGCCTTGAGACCCAGTACTTC
many,TRBV27,13,-,TRBJ1-1,CASSLHQNTEAFF,TGTGCCAGCAGTCTACACCAAAACACTGAAGCTTTCTTT
few,TRBV19,16,-,TRBJ2-6,CASSRPGSSGTNVLTF,TGTGCCAGTAGTAGGCCGGGCTCCTCTGGGACCAACGTCCTGACTTTC
many,TRBV7-9,14,-,TRBJ2-5,CASSLWSVQETQYF,TGTGCCAGCAGCTTATGGTCCGTCCAAGAGACCCAGTACTTC
few,TRBV7-6,16,-,TRBJ2-7,CASSSSYCDGNYEQYF,TGTGCCAGCAGCTCCTCCTACTGCGACGGTAACTACGAGCAGTACTTC
-,TRBV6-5,14,TRBD2,TRBJ2-7,CASSYSGLAREQYF,TGTGCCAGCAGTTACTCCGGACTAGCGAGAGAGCAGTACTTC
many,TRBV27,14,TRBD1,TRBJ1-1,CASSKGQGDTEAFF,TGTGCCAGCAGCAAGGGACAGGGGGACACTGAAGCTTTCTTT
few,TRBV9,15,-,TRBJ1-1,CASSPLGRMNTEAFF,TGTGCCAGCAGCCCCCTGGGACGGATGAACACTGAAGCTTTCTTT
many,TRBV12-3/TRBV12-4,14,-,TRBJ1-4,CASSRQRAGEELFF,TGTGCCAGCAGCCGACAGAGGGCAGGTGAAGAACTGTTTTTT
few,TRBV24-1,14,-,TRBJ1-5,CATSDGLSRQPQHF,TGTGCCACCAGTGATGGACTCAGCCGTCAGCCCCAGCATTTT
many,TRBV7-2,13,-,TRBJ2-1,CASRRDSSNEQFF,TGTGCCAGCAGGCGGGACTCCTCCAATGAGCAGTTCTTC
many,TRBV28,13,TRBD2,TRBJ2-7,CATEGTSGYEQYF,TGTGCCACCGAGGGGACTAGCGGATACGAGCAGTACTTC
-,TRBV3-1,15,-,TRBJ2-7,CASSQELPGTYEQYF,TGTGCCAGCAGCCAAGAGTTACCGGGTACCTACGAGCAGTACTTC
many,TRBV28,15,-,TRBJ2-6,CASSDEGTGANVLTF,TGTGCCAGCAGCGATGAGGGTACTGGGGCCAACGTCCTGACTTTC
few,TRBV6-1,16,TRBD1,TRBJ1-3,CASSRDRRYSGNTIYF,TGTGCCAGCAGTAGGGACAGGCGATACTCTGGAAACACCATATATTTT
many,TRBV30,13,-,TRBJ1-3,CAWSLLDGDTIYF,TGTGCCTGGAGTCTCCTGGATGGGGACACCATATATTTT
many,TRBV2,18,TRBD1,TRBJ1-2,CASSQRANMGTGGQGYTF,TGTGCCAGCAGCCAAAGAGCCAACATGGGGACAGGGGGGCAGGGCTACACCTTC
many,TRBV5-5,15,TRBD1,TRBJ2-5,CASSLGQGDLETQYF,TGTGCCAGCAGCTTGGGACAGGGAGATTTGGAGACCCAGTACTTC
many,TRBV7-2,12,-,TRBJ1-1,CASSQWENEAFF,TGTGCCAGCAGTCAATGGGAAAATGAAGCTTTCTTT
-,TRBV27,14,-,TRBJ2-1,CASSQTDFPNEQFF,TGTGCCAGCAGTCAGACGGACTTTCCCAATGAGCAGTTCTTC
many,TRBV6-2/TRBV6-3,14,-,TRBJ2-7,CASSYPDSRYEQYF,TGTGCCAGCAGTTACCCCGATAGTCGCTACGAGCAGTACTTC
many,TRBV30,13,-,TRBJ1-1,CAWSGTGNTEAFF,TGTGCCTGGAGTGGTACGGGGAACACTGAAGCTTTCTTT
many,TRBV2,13,-,TRBJ2-5,CATGRGIGETQYF,TGTGCCACCGGGCGAGGCATTGGAGAGACCCAGTACTTC
many,TRBV7-9,17,TRBD2,TRBJ2-2,CASTKRSLAGVGGELFF,TGTGCCAGCACCAAGAGGTCACTAGCGGGAGTAGGCGGGGAGCTGTTTTTT
few,TRBV10-3,16,-,TRBJ2-1,CAISEEAGNLYNEQFF,TGTGCCATCAGTGAAGAAGCGGGTAACCTTTACAATGAGCAGTTCTTC
many,TRBV27,14,-,TRBJ1-6,CASSFRESNSPLHF,TGTGCCAGCAGTTTCCGGGAGAGTAATTCACCCCTCCACTTT
many,TRBV7-9,13,-,TRBJ2-1,CASSLVSRDEQFF,TGTGCCAGCAGCTTAGTCTCCAGGGATGAGCAGTTCTTC
many,TRBV19,15,TRBD2,TRBJ2-1,CASSILLAGFDEQFF,TGTGCCAGTAGTATCTTGTTAGCGGGATTTGATGAGCAGTTCTTC
many,TRBV5-1,13,-,TRBJ2-7,CASSLGYGAEQYF,TGCGCCAGCAGCTTGGGTTACGGAGCCGAGCAGTACTTC
few,TRBV18,14,-,TRBJ1-2,CASSLWGADYGYTF,TGTGCCAGCTCACTTTGGGGGGCTGACTATGGCTACACCTTC